Listed below are T cell receptor beta chains from one sample, sequenced in a study of blood T cell repertoires in COVID-19. This table comes from immunoSEQ multiplex PCR, and its TCRdb copy is limited to in-frame clones, with some not included. The data show roughly 69,000 clones, around four fifths seen once. Sequencing used peripheral blood. Source of these receptors: a woman aged 45-65 years with acute or convalescent COVID-19. CDR3s include the opening cysteine and the closing phenylalanine or tryptophan. Each record gives: V gene, clone size, J gene, D gene, CDR3 DNA, CDR3 protein. D genes are given only for firm matches. A row's size may be missing; if present it is once, few, many or a size class.

TRBV25-1	.	TRBJ1-1	TRBD1	TGTGCCAGCACAAGACAGGGGTTGGTCACTGAAGCTTTCTTT	CASTRQGLVTEAFF
TRBV7-6	.	TRBJ1-1	.	TGTGCCAGCAGCTTAGCGGGGGCAACCAACACTGAAGCTTTCTTT	CASSLAGATNTEAFF
TRBV5-4	.	TRBJ2-3	TRBD2	TGTGCCAGCAGCTTGGCGCGGGAGGTATCATCAGATACGCAGTATTTT	CASSLAREVSSDTQYF
TRBV10-3	.	TRBJ2-1	.	TGTGCCGTAAGGGGGTCAGGGAGTGAGCAGTTCTTC	CAVRGSGSEQFF
TRBV30	.	TRBJ2-7	TRBD1	TGTGCCTGGAGTTTCGCCGGACAGGAGGTGTACTTC	CAWSFAGQEVYF
TRBV5-1	.	TRBJ1-1	TRBD1	TGCGCCAGCAGCTTGGGACAGGGCCGGACTGAAGCTTTCTTT	CASSLGQGRTEAFF
TRBV2	.	TRBJ1-5	TRBD1	TGTGCCAGCAGTGGGGACAGTGGATTTAATCAGCCCCAGCATTTT	CASSGDSGFNQPQHF
TRBV5-1	.	TRBJ1-1	TRBD1	TGCGCCAGCAGCTGGAGGGGGCAAATGAACACTGAAGCTTTCTTT	CASSWRGQMNTEAFF
TRBV2	few	TRBJ2-1	TRBD2	TGTGCCAGCAGGACCCGGGACTACCAGCAGTTCTTC	CASRTRDYQQFF
TRBV7-2	.	TRBJ2-4	TRBD1	TGTGCCAGCAGCGACCGGACAGGAGCAAAAAACATTCAGTACTTC	CASSDRTGAKNIQYF
TRBV7-2	.	TRBJ2-1	TRBD2	TGTGCCAGCAGCTTAGGGGCTAGCGGGTACAATGAGCAGTTCTTC	CASSLGASGYNEQFF
TRBV3-1/TRBV3-2	few	TRBJ1-2	.	TGTGCCAGCAGCCAATTAGAGAAATATGGCTACACCTTC	CASSQLEKYGYTF
TRBV10-1	.	TRBJ1-1	TRBD1	TGCGCCAGCAGCCAGACAGGGCTGTACACTGAAGCTTTCTTT	CASSQTGLYTEAFF
TRBV20-1	.	TRBJ1-5	TRBD1	TGCAGTGCTAATGACGGACAGGCGAGCAATCAGCCCCAGCATTTT	CSANDGQASNQPQHF
TRBV19	.	TRBJ2-5	TRBD2	TGTGCCAGCACATGGGCGGGAGCAAAGACCCAGTACTTC	CASTWAGAKTQYF
TRBV28	.	TRBJ1-2	.	TGTGCCAGCAGTTTAAATCCGGCTAACTATGGCTACACCTTC	CASSLNPANYGYTF
TRBV27	few	TRBJ2-3	.	TGTGCCAGCAGTTTACGGGGTACTAGTCCAGATACGCAGTATTTT	CASSLRGTSPDTQYF
TRBV2	.	TRBJ2-5	.	TGTGCCCTAAGGCGGGGCTTCCAAGAGACCCAGTACTTC	CALRRGFQETQYF
TRBV6-5	.	TRBJ1-1	.	TGTGCCAGCAGTTACCTGGCAGGGGCTGGTAATGAAGCTTTCTTT	CASSYLAGAGNEAFF
TRBV4-2	.	TRBJ2-2	TRBD2	TGTGCCAGCAGCCAAGGAGCAACGGGGGGCGGGGAGCTGTTTTTT	CASSQGATGGGELFF
TRBV6-5	.	TRBJ1-5	.	TGTGCCAGCAGTTATTCGGCAGGGGATCAGCCCCAGCATTTT	CASSYSAGDQPQHF
TRBV28	.	TRBJ1-1	.	TGTGCCAGCAGTTTTAACAGAAACACTGAAGCTTTCTTT	CASSFNRNTEAFF
TRBV19	.	TRBJ2-5	TRBD1	TGTGCCAGTAGTATTGGGACAGGGGGCGACTTAGAGACCCAGTACTTC	CASSIGTGGDLETQYF
TRBV27	.	TRBJ1-2	TRBD1	TGTGCCAGCAGGCGATCAGGGGGAATAGGTTCGGGCTACACCTTC	CASRRSGGIGSGYTF
TRBV7-2	.	TRBJ2-1	.	TGTGCCAGCAGCTTAGTAGGCGGGTTCTACAATGAGCAGTTCTTC	CASSLVGGFYNEQFF
TRBV30	.	TRBJ1-5	.	TGTGCCTGGGGCCGTACTAATAGCAATCAGCCCCAGCATTTT	CAWGRTNSNQPQHF
TRBV4-3	.	TRBJ2-1	TRBD1	TGCGCCAGCAGCCAAAGTCGGACAGGGAACAATGAGCAGTTCTTC	CASSQSRTGNNEQFF
TRBV23-1	.	TRBJ1-5	TRBD1	TGCGCCACCAAATCTCTCGGGGACAGGGTAGAGAGCAATCAGCCCCAGCATTTT	CATKSLGDRVESNQPQHF
TRBV6-5	.	TRBJ2-4	.	TGTGCCAGCAGTTACTCCCAGGGGGGCGGCATTCAGTACTTC	CASSYSQGGGIQYF
TRBV6-4	few	TRBJ2-3	TRBD2	TGTGCCAGCAGCAGAACTAGCGGGAGGCGCACAGATACGCAGTATTTT	CASSRTSGRRTDTQYF
TRBV18	.	TRBJ1-3	.	TGTGCCAGCTCACCGGCCTTTAACTCTGGAAACACCATATATTTT	CASSPAFNSGNTIYF
TRBV9	.	TRBJ2-1	TRBD2	TGTGCCAGCAGCCCGGGGGGGAGCTACAATGAGCAGTTCTTC	CASSPGGSYNEQFF
TRBV19	.	TRBJ2-5	TRBD2	TGTGCCAGTAGTATACGACTAGCGGGGGAGACCCAGTACTTC	CASSIRLAGETQYF
TRBV25-1	.	TRBJ1-2	.	TGTGCCAGCAGGAGTGGCTATGGCTACACCTTC	CASRSGYGYTF
TRBV6-4	.	TRBJ2-7	.	TGTGCCGGGGCGACTAGATACTACGAGCAGTACTTC	CAGATRYYEQYF
TRBV5-4	.	TRBJ2-1	TRBD1	TGTGCCAGCAGCATTGACAGGGGGCGGCAGTTCTTC	CASSIDRGRQFF
TRBV18	.	TRBJ1-1	TRBD1	TGTGCCAGCTCACTGGACAGGGAAACTGAAGCTTTCTTT	CASSLDRETEAFF
TRBV29-1	.	TRBJ2-1	.	TGCAGCGTTGAAGGCCCGGGGTCGAATGAGCAGTTCTTC	CSVEGPGSNEQFF
TRBV9	.	TRBJ1-4	.	TGTGCCAGCAGCGTAGCCGAGGGTACAACTAATGAAAAACTGTTTTTT	CASSVAEGTTNEKLFF